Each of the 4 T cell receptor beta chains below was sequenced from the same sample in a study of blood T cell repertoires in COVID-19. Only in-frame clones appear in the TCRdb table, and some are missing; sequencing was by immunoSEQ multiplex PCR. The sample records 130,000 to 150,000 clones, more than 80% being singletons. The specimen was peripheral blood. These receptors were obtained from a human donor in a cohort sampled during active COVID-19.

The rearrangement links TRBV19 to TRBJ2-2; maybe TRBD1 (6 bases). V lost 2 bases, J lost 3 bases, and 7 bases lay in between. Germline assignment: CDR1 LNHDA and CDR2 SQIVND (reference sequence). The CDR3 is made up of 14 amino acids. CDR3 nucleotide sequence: TGTGCCAGTAGTATAACAGGGTACACCGGGGAGCTGTTTTTT. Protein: CASSITGYTGELFF.

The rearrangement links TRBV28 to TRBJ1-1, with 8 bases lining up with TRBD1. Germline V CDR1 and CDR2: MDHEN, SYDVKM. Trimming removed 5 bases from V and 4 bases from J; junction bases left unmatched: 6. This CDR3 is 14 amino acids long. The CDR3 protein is CASSRQGWGTEAFF. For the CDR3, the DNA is TGTGCCAGCAGTCGACAGGGGTGGGGCACTGAAGCTTTCTTT.

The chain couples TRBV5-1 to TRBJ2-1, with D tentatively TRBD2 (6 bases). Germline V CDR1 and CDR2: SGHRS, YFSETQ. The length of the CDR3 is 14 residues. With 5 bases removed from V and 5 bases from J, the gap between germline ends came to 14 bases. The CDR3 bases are TGCGCCAGCAGAACCGGGACTCCAAACAATGAGCAGTTCTTC. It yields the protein CASRTGTPNNEQFF.

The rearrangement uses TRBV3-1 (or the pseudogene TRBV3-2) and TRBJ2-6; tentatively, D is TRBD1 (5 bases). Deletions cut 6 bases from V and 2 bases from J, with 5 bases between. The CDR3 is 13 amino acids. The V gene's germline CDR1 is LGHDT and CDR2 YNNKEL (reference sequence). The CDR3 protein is CASRGAGANVLTF. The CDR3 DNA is TGTGCCAGCAGAGGGGCTGGGGCCAACGTCCTGACTTTC.